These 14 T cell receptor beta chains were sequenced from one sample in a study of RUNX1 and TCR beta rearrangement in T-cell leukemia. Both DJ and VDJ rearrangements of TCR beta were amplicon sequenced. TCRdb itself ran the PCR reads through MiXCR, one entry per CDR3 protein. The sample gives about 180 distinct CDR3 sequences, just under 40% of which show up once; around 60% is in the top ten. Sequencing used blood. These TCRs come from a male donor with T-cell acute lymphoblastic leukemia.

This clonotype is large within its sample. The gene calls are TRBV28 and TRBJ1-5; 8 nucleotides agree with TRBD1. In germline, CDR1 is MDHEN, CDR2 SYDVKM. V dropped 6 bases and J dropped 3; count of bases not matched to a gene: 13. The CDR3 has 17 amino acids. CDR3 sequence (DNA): TGTGCCAGCAGCTCCCTACTCTCGACAGGGGTCAATCAGCCCCAGCATTTT. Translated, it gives CASSSLLSTGVNQPQHF.

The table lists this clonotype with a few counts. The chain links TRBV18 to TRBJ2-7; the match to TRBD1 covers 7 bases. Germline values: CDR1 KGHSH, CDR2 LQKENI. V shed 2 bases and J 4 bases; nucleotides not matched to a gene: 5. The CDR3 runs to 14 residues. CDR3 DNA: TGTGCCAGCTCACCAACAGGGGATTATTACGAGCAGTACTTC. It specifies CASSPTGDYYEQYF.

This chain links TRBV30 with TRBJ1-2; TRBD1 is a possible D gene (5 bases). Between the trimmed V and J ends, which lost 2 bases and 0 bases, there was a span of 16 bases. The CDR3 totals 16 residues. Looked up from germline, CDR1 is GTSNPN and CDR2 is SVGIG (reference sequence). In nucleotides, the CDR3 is TGTGCCTGGAGTTTCCCCCCGGGGCCTGCTAACTATGGCTACACCTTC. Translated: CAWSFPPGPANYGYTF.

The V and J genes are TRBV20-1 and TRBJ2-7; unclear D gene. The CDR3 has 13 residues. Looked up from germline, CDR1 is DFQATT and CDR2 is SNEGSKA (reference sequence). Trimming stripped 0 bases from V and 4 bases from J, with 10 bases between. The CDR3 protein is CSARDETSYEQYF. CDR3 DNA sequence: TGCAGTGCTAGAGATGAGACTTCATACGAGCAGTACTTC.

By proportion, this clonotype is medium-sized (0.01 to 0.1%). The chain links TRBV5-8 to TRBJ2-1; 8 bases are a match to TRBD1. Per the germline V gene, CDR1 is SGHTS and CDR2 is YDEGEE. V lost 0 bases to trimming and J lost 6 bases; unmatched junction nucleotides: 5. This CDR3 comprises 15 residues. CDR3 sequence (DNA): TGTGCCAGCAGCTTGGGGTGGGACAGGACCAATGAGCAGTTCTTC. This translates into CASSLGWDRTNEQFF. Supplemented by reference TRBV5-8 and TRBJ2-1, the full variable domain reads EAGVTQSPTHLIKTRGQQATLRCSPISGHTSVYWYQQALGLGLQFLLWYDEGEERNRGNFPPRFSGRQFPNYSSELNVNALELEDSALYLCASSLGWDRTNEQFFGPGTRLTVL.

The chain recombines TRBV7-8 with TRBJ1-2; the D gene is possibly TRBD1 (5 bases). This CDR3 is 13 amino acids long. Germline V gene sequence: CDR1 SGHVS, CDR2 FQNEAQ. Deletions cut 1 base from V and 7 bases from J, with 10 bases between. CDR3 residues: CASSLGGGGGYTF. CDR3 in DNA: TGTGCCAGCAGCTTAGGGGGGGGTGGTGGCTACACCTTC.

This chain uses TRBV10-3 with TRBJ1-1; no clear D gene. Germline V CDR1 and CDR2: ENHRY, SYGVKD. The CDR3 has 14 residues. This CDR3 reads CSLLSGTGTPEAFF. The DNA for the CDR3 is TGTTCCCTCCTTTCCGGTACCGGTACCCCAGAAGCTTTCTTT.

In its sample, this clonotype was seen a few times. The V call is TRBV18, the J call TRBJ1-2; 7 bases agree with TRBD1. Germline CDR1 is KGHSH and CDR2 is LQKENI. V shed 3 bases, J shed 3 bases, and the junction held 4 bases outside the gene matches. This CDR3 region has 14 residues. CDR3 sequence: CASSPLDRDYGYTF. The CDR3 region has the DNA TGTGCCAGCTCACCCCTAGACAGGGACTATGGCTACACCTTC.

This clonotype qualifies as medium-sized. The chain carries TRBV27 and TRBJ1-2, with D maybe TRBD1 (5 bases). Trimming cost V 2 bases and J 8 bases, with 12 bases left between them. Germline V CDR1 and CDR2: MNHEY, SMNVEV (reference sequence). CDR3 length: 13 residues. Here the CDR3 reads CASSLVGGVGYTF. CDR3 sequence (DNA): TGTGCCAGCAGTTTAGTCGGGGGTGTAGGCTACACCTTC.

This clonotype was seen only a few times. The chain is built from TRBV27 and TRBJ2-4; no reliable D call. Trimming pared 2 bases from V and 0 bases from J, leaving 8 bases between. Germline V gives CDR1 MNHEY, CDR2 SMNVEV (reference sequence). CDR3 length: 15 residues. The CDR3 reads CASSLASLAKNIQYF. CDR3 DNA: TGTGCCAGCAGTTTAGCATCCCTAGCCAAAAACATTCAGTACTTC.

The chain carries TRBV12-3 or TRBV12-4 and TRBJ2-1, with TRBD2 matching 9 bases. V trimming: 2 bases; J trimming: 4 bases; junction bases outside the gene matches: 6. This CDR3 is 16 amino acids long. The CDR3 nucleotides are TGTGCCAGCAGTTTAAGGGGCGGGGGGGGATACAATGAGCAGTTCTTC. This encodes CASSLRGGGGYNEQFF.

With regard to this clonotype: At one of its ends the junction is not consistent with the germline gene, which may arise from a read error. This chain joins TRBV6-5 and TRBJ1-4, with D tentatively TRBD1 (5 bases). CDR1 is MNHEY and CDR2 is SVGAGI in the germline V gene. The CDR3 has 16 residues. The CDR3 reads CASSPGVSTIRTLLIF. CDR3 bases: TGTGCCAGCAGCCCCGGCGTGTCGACCATTCGGACACTCTTAATTTTT.

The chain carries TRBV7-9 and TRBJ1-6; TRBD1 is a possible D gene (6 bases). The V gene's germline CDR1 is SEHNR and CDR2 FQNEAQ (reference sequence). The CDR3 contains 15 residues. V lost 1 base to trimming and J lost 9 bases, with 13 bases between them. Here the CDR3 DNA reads TGTGCCAGCAGCTTAGGTCAGGGGTTGTCTTCACCCCTCCACTTT. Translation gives CASSLGQGLSSPLHF. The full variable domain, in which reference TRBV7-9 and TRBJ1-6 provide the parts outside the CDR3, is DTGVSQNPRHKITKRGQNVTFRCDPISEHNRLYWYRQTLGQGPEFLTYFQNEAQLEKSRLLSDRFSAERPKGSFSTLEIQRTEQGDSAMYLCASSLGQGLSSPLHFGNGTRLTVT.

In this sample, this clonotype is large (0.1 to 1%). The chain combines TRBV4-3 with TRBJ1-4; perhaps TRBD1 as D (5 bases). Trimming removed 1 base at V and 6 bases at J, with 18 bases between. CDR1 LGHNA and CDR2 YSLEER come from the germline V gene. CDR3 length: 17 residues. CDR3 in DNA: TGCGCCAGCAGCCAAGTGGCAGCTCTGGGACGGGATGAAAAACTGTTTTTT. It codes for CASSQVAALGRDEKLFF.